Below, 21 T cell receptor beta chains from the same sample are listed, as sequenced in a study of cytomegalovirus exposure and HLA in healthy donors. PCR primers comprised 60 Vbeta and 13 Jbeta primers. The protocol was immunoSEQ multiplex PCR, while the TCRdb copy is restricted to in-frame clones and leaves out a portion. The sample records 150,000 to 200,000 clones, 60% to 80% being singletons. The specimen sequenced was PBMCs. Receptor source: a woman aged 40 to 50 in good health and CMV-seropositive.

The genes are TRBV5-1 and TRBJ1-1; 11 bases agree with TRBD1. Germline assignment: CDR1 SGHRS and CDR2 YFSETQ. The CDR3 has 16 residues. Trimming cost V 4 bases and J 5 bases; bases outside gene matches: 10. CDR3 residues: CASSIGQGAVETEAFF. CDR3 nucleotides: TGCGCCAGCAGCATCGGACAGGGGGCCGTAGAAACTGAAGCTTTCTTT.

This chain connects TRBV28 to TRBJ1-6, with TRBD1 as a possible D gene (5 bases). The CDR3 runs 15 residues. Trimming removed 6 bases at V and 7 bases at J, with 16 bases between. Germline values: CDR1 MDHEN, CDR2 SYDVKM. CDR3: CASRVMTALNSPLHF. CDR3 DNA: TGTGCCAGCAGAGTCATGACAGCATTGAATTCACCCCTCCACTTT. Looking up the rest from reference TRBV28 and TRBJ1-6 gives the full variable domain: DVKVTQSSRYLVKRTGEKVFLECVQDMDHENMFWYRQDPGLGLRLIYFSYDVKMKEKGDIPEGYSVSREKKERFSLILESASTNQTSMYLCASRVMTALNSPLHFGNGTRLTVT.

A remark on this clone: Other DNA sequences within the sample encode an identical CDR3. The chain uses TRBV4-3 and TRBJ2-1; D is perhaps TRBD2 (5 bases). The CDR3 consists of 16 residues. Trimming removed 1 base at V and 0 bases at J, with 10 bases between. Per the germline V gene, CDR1 is LGHNA and CDR2 is YSLEER. The DNA of the CDR3 is TGCGCCAGCAGCCAAGGGCGGGTAACCTCCTACAATGAGCAGTTCTTC. It is translated as CASSQGRVTSYNEQFF.

This clone appeared a single time. The chain recombines TRBV11-2 with TRBJ1-2; 7 bases match TRBD1. CDR1 and CDR2 from the germline V gene are SGHAT and FQNNGV. Trimming at V came to 1 base and at J to 9 bases, leaving 8 bases not matched to a gene. CDR3 length: 14 amino acids. The CDR3, as DNA: TGTGCCAGCAGCTTAGGGCAGGGGGAGAGGAGCTACACCTTC. It yields the protein CASSLGQGERSYTF.

The sample holds a few counts of this clone. CDR3 in amino acids: CASSDIWQGNTEAFF. In DNA, the CDR3 is TGTGCCAGCAGTGATATTTGGCAGGGGAACACTGAAGCTTTCTTT. V and J are TRBV2 and TRBJ1-1, with D maybe TRBD1 (5 bases). Germline CDR1 SNHLY, CDR2 FYNNEI. Trimming took 3 bases from V and 1 from J, leaving 12 bases between them. The CDR3 sequence is 15 residues long. Using reference TRBV2 and TRBJ1-1 for the parts outside the CDR3, the full variable domain is EPEVTQTPSHQVTQMGQEVILRCVPISNHLYFYWYRQILGQKVEFLVSFYNNEISEKSEIFDDQFSVERPDGSNFTLKIRSTKLEDSAMYFCASSDIWQGNTEAFFGQGTRLTVV.

The genes are TRBV28 and TRBJ1-2; D call uncertain. V shed 6 bases and J shed 4 bases, with 15 bases lying between them. There are 14 residues in the CDR3. Looked up from germline, CDR1 is MDHEN and CDR2 is SYDVKM. CDR3 DNA sequence: TGTGCCAGCAGCCAAAGCCCAGACTTCTATGGCTACACCTTC. Translated: CASSQSPDFYGYTF.

This chain connects TRBV28 to TRBJ1-2; TRBD1 might be the D (6 bases). V lost 3 bases to trimming and J lost 8 bases, with 10 bases between them. The CDR3 has 12 amino acids. In germline, CDR1 is MDHEN, CDR2 SYDVKM. The CDR3 reads CASSFDRRGYTF. The CDR3 DNA sequence: TGTGCCAGCAGTTTCGACAGGAGAGGCTACACCTTC.

In its sample, this clone was seen a few times. The chain carries TRBV14 and TRBJ1-2; D is unclear. Germline V gene data show CDR1 as SGHDN and CDR2 as FVKESK. The CDR3 is 13 residues long. The V end was cut by 5 bases, the J end by 4 bases, with 11 bases between. In DNA form, the CDR3 reads TGTGCCAGCAGCGGGCAGGCGCTCTATGGCTACACCTTC. It translates to CASSGQALYGYTF.

This clone was detected a few times. The rearrangement links TRBV6-5 to TRBJ2-2; D remains ambiguous. V lost 4 bases, J lost 0 bases, and 12 bases lay in between. CDR1 MNHEY and CDR2 SVGAGI come from the germline V gene. This CDR3 contains 16 residues. CDR3 nucleotide sequence: TGTGCCAGCAGTTCCTACAGCCCCCCGAACACCGGGGAGCTGTTTTTT. Its protein is CASSSYSPPNTGELFF.

The J gene is TRBJ2-5, the V gene TRBV10-1; 7 positions agree with TRBD2. This CDR3 is built from 18 residues. Germline trimming cut 3 bases from V and 2 bases from J; bases unmatched to any gene: 15. Germline assignment: CDR1 WNHNN and CDR2 SYGVQD (reference sequence). CDR3 DNA sequence: TGCGCCAGCAGTGAAGGCGGGGGAAGGAGTCCTTCGCAAGAGACCCAGTACTTC. Protein sequence: CASSEGGGRSPSQETQYF.

This chain uses TRBV27 with TRBJ2-3; 7 bases are a match to TRBD2. The CDR3 covers 17 residues. Germline V gives CDR1 MNHEY, CDR2 SMNVEV (reference sequence). J gave up 2 bases and V 4 bases, and 12 bases lay outside the gene matches. CDR3 DNA: TGTGCCAGCAGTTCGCTGATTAGCGGGTTAGTCACAGATACGCAGTATTTT. It specifies CASSSLISGLVTDTQYF.

The CDR3 reads CASSLLGQASYEQYF. Written as DNA, the CDR3 is TGTGCCAGCAGTTTATTGGGACAGGCCTCCTACGAGCAGTACTTC. The gene calls are TRBV27 and TRBJ2-7; 8 nucleotides line up with TRBD1. This CDR3 has 15 residues. CDR1 is MNHEY, CDR2 SMNVEV, per germline (reference sequence). The V and J ends lost 1 base and 0 bases, in that order; junction bases with no gene match: 2.

This clone was detected once. The junction differs from germline at one of its ends, possibly a read error. This rearrangement joins TRBV7-9 to TRBJ1-2; D unresolved. The CDR3 consists of 18 residues. The germline V gene encodes CDR1 SEHNR and CDR2 FQNEAQ (reference sequence). The CDR3 spells CSSSLFLGWPRSKSVYTF. CDR3 in DNA: TGTTCCAGCAGCTTATTCCTAGGATGGCCCAGATCTAAGAGTGTCTACACCTTC.

The J gene is TRBJ2-3, the V gene TRBV28; 12 bases are shared with TRBD2. The V gene end was trimmed by 5 bases and the J gene end by 10 bases; junction bases not matched to a gene: 25. In germline, CDR1 is MDHEN, CDR2 SYDVKM. The CDR3 totals 20 residues. The CDR3 protein is CASSITTLAGGAMGVGAQYF. CDR3 nucleotide sequence: TGTGCCAGCAGTATAACCACACTAGCGGGAGGCGCCATGGGGGTTGGGGCGCAGTATTTT.

The chain has TRBV5-5 and TRBJ2-2; D is unclear. The CDR3 is 13 residues long. V dropped 3 bases and J dropped 1 base, with 4 bases sitting between them. Germline V lookup: CDR1 SGHKS, CDR2 YYEKEE (reference sequence). The CDR3 is CASSSQNTGELFF. The CDR3 bases are TGTGCCAGCAGCTCACAGAACACCGGGGAGCTGTTTTTT.

The rearrangement joins TRBV6-1 to TRBJ1-4; the match to TRBD1 covers 8 bases. Losses at the gene ends were 1 base for V and 2 bases for J; bases not matched to a gene: 3. Per the germline V gene, CDR1 is MNHNS and CDR2 is SASEGT. The length of the CDR3 is 16 residues. CDR3 sequence: CASSEGPGGTNEKLFF. The CDR3 DNA sequence: TGTGCCAGCAGTGAAGGTCCAGGGGGCACTAATGAAAAACTGTTTTTT.

The rearrangement joins TRBV27 to TRBJ2-5; no firm D call. The CDR3 has 14 residues. Germline V gives CDR1 MNHEY, CDR2 SMNVEV (reference sequence). Trimming stripped 4 bases from V and 7 bases from J, with 16 bases between. CDR3 amino acids: CASSSSPNSGTQYF. The DNA for the CDR3 is TGTGCCAGCAGTTCCTCCCCCAACAGTGGGACCCAGTACTTC.

The chain employs TRBV13 and TRBJ1-3, with 8 bases identical to TRBD1. Trimming at V came to 4 bases and at J to 0 bases, leaving 5 bases not matched to a gene. The CDR3 contains 16 residues. Germline V CDR1 and CDR2: PRHDT, FYEKMQ (reference sequence). CDR3: CASSWGQASSGNTIYF. CDR3 DNA: TGTGCCAGCAGCTGGGGACAGGCGAGCTCTGGAAACACCATATATTTT.

This clone was seen only a few times. CDR3 in amino acids: CASSLSSGRSDTQYF. The CDR3 region has the DNA TGTGCCAGCAGCTTAAGTAGCGGGAGAAGTGATACGCAGTATTTT. The V and J genes are TRBV7-9 and TRBJ2-3, with 9 bases identical to TRBD2. This CDR3 contains 15 residues. Per the germline V gene, CDR1 is SEHNR and CDR2 is FQNEAQ (reference sequence). The V gene end was trimmed by 2 bases and the J gene end by 6 bases; junction bases not matched to a gene: 6.

The chain has TRBV28 and TRBJ2-2, with 12 bases identical to TRBD2. J was trimmed by 6 bases and V by 5 bases; bases with no gene match: 13. Germline lookup yields CDR1 MDHEN and CDR2 SYDVKM. The CDR3 is made up of 18 amino acids. The chain's CDR3 is CASSRGASGRARAGELFF. CDR3 coding DNA: TGTGCCAGCAGTCGCGGGGCTAGCGGGAGGGCAAGGGCCGGGGAGCTGTTTTTT.

The CDR3 reads CASSLGQGDGGNTIYF. The CDR3 nucleotides are TGCGCCAGCAGCTTGGGGCAGGGCGACGGGGGAAACACCATATATTTT. This sequence joins TRBV5-1 and TRBJ1-3; D might be TRBD1 (5 bases). The CDR3 consists of 16 residues. V gave up 0 bases and J gave up 4 bases, with 14 bases separating them. Looked up from germline, CDR1 is SGHRS and CDR2 is YFSETQ.